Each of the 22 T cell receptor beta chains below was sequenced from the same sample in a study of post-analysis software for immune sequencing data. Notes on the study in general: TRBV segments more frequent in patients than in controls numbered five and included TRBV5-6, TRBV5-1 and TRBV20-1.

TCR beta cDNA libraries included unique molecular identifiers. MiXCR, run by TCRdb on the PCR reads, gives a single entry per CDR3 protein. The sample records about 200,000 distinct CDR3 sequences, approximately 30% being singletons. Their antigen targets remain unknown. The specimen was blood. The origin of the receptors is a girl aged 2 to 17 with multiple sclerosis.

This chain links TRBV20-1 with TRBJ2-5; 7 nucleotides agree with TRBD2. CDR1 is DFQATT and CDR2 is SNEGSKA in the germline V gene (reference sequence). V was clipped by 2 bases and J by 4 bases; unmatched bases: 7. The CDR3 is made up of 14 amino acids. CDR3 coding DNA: TGCAGTGCTAGACCTGGCGGGAGAGGAGAGACCCAGTACTTC. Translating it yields CSARPGGRGETQYF.

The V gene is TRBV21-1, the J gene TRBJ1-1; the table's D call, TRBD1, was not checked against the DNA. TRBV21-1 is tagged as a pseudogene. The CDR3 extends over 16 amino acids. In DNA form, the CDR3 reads TGTGCCAGCAGCGAACAGTTGGGACACCTAGACGCTGAAGCTTTCTTT. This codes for CASSEQLGHLDAEAFF.

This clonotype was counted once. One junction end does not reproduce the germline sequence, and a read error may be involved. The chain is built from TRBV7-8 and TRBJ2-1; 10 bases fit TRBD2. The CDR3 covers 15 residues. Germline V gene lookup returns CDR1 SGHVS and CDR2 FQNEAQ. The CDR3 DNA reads TGTGCCGGCAGCCCGCTAGCGGGGGCATACAATGAGCAGTTCTTC. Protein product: CAGSPLAGAYNEQFF.

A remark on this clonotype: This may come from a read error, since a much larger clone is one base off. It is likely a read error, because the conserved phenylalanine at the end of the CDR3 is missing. The CDR3 DNA follows: TGCAGCGTTCGGACAGGCGACCCTTATGGCTACACCTGC. Translation: CSVRTGDPYGYTC. The chain combines TRBV29-1 with TRBJ1-2, with 7 bases that match TRBD1. The CDR3 runs to 13 residues. Germline CDR1 SQVTM, CDR2 ANQGSEA. J lost 5 bases, V lost 5 bases, and 8 bases had no gene match.

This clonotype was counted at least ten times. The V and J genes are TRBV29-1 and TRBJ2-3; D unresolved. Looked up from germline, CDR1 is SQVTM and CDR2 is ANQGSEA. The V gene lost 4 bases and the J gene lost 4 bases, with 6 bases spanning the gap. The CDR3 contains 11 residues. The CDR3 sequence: CSVGAADTQYF. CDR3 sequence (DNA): TGCAGCGTTGGTGCAGCAGATACGCAGTATTTT.

The CDR3 bases are TGTGCCAGCAGCCAATTGGGTCGCGGCGGGAGTGGGAGGTCAGATACGCAGTATTTT. The encoded protein is CASSQLGRGGSGRSDTQYF. The chain recombines TRBV14 with TRBJ2-3, with TRBD2 identical over 7 bases. The CDR3 is made up of 19 amino acids. Germline CDR1 SGHDN, CDR2 FVKESK. Trimming cost V 2 bases and J 4 bases; bases outside gene matches: 18.

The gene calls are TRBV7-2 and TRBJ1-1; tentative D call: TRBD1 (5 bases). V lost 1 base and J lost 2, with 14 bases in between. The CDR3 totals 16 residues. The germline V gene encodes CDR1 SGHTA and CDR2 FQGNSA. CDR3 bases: TGTGCCAGCAGCTTAGGGGCCCAGGGCCCCAACACTGAAGCTTTCTTT. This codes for CASSLGAQGPNTEAFF.

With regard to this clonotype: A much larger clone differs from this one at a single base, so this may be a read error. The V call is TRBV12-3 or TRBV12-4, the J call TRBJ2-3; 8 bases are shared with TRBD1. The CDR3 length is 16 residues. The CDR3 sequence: CASSPDRARFTDAQYF. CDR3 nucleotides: TGTGCCAGCAGCCCGGACAGGGCGAGGTTCACAGATGCGCAGTATTTT.

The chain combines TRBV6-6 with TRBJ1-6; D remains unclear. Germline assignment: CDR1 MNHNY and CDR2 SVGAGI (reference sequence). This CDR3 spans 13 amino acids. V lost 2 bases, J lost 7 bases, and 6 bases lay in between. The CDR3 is CASSYNGNSPLHF. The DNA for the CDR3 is TGTGCCAGCAGTTACAACGGAAATTCACCCCTCCACTTT.

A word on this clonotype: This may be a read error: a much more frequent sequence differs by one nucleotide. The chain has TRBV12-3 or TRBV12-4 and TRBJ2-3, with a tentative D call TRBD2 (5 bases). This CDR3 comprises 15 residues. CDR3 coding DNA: TGTGCCAGCAGTTTCTTCAGCGGTCGCACAGATACGGAGTATTTT. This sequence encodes CASSFFSGRTDTEYF.

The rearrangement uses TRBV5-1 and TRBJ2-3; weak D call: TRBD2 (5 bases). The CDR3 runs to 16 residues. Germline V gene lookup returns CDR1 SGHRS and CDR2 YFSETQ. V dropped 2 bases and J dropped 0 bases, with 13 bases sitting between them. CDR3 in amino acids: CASSFSTSGSTDTQYF. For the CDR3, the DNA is TGCGCCAGCAGCTTTTCAACGAGCGGAAGCACAGATACGCAGTATTTT.

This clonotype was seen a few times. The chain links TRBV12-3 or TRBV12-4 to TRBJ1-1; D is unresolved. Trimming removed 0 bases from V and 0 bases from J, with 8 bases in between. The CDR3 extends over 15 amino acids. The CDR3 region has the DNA TGTGCCAGCAGTTTAGCGAGCCAGGTGAACACTGAAGCTTTCTTT. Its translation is CASSLASQVNTEAFF.

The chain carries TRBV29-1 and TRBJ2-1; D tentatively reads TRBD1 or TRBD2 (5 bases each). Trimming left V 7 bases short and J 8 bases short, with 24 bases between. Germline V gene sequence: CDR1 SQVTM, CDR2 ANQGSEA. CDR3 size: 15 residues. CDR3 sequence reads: CSAESGTRGMDEQFF. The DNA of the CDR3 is TGCAGCGCAGAGTCCGGGACGCGAGGAATGGATGAGCAGTTCTTC.

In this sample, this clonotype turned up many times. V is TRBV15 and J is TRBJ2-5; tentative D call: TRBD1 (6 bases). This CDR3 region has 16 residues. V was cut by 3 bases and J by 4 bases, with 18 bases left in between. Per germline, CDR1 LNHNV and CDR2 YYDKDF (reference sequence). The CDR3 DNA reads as TGTGCCACCAGCAGCCTTACAGGGCTGGGTGGAGAGACCCAGTACTTC. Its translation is CATSSLTGLGGETQYF.

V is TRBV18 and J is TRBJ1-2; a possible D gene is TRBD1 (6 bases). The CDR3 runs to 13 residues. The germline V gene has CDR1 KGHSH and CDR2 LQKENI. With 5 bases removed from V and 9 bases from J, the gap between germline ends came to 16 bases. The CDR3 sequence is CASSKITGSSYTF. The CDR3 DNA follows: TGTGCCAGCTCAAAAATTACAGGGAGCAGCTACACCTTC.

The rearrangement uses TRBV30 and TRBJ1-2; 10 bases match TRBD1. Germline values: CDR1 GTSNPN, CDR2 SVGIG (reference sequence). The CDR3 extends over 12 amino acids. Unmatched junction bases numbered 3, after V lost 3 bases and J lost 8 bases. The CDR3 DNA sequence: TGTGCCTGGAGAGGACAGGGGGTCGGCTACACCTTC. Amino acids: CAWRGQGVGYTF.

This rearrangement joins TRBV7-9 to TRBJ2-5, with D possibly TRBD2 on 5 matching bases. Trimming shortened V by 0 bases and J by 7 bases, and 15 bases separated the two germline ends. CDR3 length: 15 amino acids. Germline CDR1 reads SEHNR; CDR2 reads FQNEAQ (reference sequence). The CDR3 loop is CASSLARVIERTQYF. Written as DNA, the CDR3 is TGTGCCAGCAGCTTAGCGAGGGTCATCGAGCGGACCCAGTACTTC.

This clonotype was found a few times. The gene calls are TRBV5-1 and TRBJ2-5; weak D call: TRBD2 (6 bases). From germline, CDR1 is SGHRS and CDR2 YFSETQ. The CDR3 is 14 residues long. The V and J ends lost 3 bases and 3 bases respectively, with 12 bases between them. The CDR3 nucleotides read TGCGCCAGCAGCTCATCCGCTAGCGAAGAGACCCAGTACTTC. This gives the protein CASSSSASEETQYF.

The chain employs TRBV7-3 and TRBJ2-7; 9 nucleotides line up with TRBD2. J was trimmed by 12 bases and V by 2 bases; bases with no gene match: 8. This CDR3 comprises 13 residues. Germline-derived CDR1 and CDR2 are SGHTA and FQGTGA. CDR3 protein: CASSLFSGGPWYF. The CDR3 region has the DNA TGTGCCAGCAGCTTATTCAGCGGGGGGCCCTGGTACTTC.

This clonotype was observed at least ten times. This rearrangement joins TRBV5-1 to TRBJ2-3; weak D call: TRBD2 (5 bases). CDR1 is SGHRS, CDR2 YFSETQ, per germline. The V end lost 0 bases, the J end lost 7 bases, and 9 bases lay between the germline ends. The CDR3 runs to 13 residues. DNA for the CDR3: TGCGCCAGCAGCTTGGCCCGGGATCATACGCAGTATTTT. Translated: CASSLARDHTQYF.

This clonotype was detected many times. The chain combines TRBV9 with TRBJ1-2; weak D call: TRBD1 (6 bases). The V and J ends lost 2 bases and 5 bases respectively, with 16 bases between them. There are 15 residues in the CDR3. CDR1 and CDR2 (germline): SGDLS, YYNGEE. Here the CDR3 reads CASSVNRDKVYGYTF. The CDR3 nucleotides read TGTGCCAGCAGCGTCAACAGGGATAAAGTGTATGGCTACACCTTC.

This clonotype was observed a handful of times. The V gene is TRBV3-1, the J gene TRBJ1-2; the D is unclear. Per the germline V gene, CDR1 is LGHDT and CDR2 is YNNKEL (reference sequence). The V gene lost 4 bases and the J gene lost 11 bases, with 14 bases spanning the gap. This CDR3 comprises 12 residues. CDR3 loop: CASSPSGAGYTF. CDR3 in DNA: TGTGCCAGCAGCCCATCAGGAGCGGGGTACACCTTC.